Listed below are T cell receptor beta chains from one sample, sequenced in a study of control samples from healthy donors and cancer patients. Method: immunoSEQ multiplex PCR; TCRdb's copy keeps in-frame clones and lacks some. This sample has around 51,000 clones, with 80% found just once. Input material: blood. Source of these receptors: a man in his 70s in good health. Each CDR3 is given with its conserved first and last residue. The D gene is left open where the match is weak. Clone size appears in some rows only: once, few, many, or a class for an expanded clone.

TGTGCCAGCAGCCTGGCTGGGGGGCAAGAGACCCAGTACTTC CASSLAGGQETQYF . . TRBJ2-5 TRBV6-5
TGCGCCAGCAGCTTACAGGGCTTCACAGATACGCAGTATTTT CASSLQGFTDTQYF . . TRBJ2-3 TRBV5-1
TGTGCCAGTAGTATAGACCTTGGAGGAGGTGATGAGCAGTTCTTC CASSIDLGGGDEQFF . . TRBJ2-1 TRBV19
TGTGCCTCGCCGGGACTAGCGAGAGATACGCAGTATTTT CASPGLARDTQYF . TRBD2 TRBJ2-3 TRBV30
TGTGCCAGCAGTTACTCGACTTTAGGGTCACCCCTCCACTTT CASSYSTLGSPLHF . . TRBJ1-6 TRBV6-5
TGTGCCAGCAGCTTGAAGCGTCAGAACACTGAAGCTTTCTTT CASSLKRQNTEAFF . . TRBJ1-1 TRBV5-8
TGTGCCACCAGCAGAGGTGGCCTAGAGGGTGACGTCAATGAGCAGTTCTTC CATSRGGLEGDVNEQFF . . TRBJ2-1 TRBV15
TGTGCCAGCAGCTTTCTTAACGGCAATGAGCAGTTCTTC CASSFLNGNEQFF . . TRBJ2-1 TRBV7-9
TGTGCCAGCAGTTTAAGAGGGTCGGATGGCTACACCTTC CASSLRGSDGYTF few . TRBJ1-2 TRBV12-3/TRBV12-4
TGTGCCAGCGGCCGGGACAGCACCTACAATGAGCAGTTCTTC CASGRDSTYNEQFF . . TRBJ2-1 TRBV21-1
TGCGCCAGCAGCTTGAAGAGAGGCACTGAAGCTTTCTTT CASSLKRGTEAFF . . TRBJ1-1 TRBV5-1
TGTGCCTGGAGCCCTGGAAACACCATATATTTT CAWSPGNTIYF . . TRBJ1-3 TRBV30
TGTGCCAGCAGCCCAATGCCGGGACAGGGTGTTCAAGAGACCCAGTACTTC CASSPMPGQGVQETQYF . TRBD1 TRBJ2-5 TRBV7-8
TGCGCCAGCAGCTTGAGGGGGCTTGATTCACCCCTCCACTTT CASSLRGLDSPLHF . TRBD1 TRBJ1-6 TRBV5-1
TGTGCCTGGAGATTGGGCGGGGGGCCCTGGGGGCAGTATTTT CAWRLGGGPWGQYF . TRBD2 TRBJ2-3 TRBV30
TGTGCCAGCAGTTACGTAGCGGGTACCTACAATGAGCAGTTCTTC CASSYVAGTYNEQFF . TRBD2 TRBJ2-1 TRBV6-5
TGCAGCGTCCGACAGGGGGGCTATGGCTACACCTTC CSVRQGGYGYTF . TRBD1 TRBJ1-2 TRBV29-1
TGCGCCAGCAGCTTGGTTTTCGGTTACAATGAGCAGTTCTTC CASSLVFGYNEQFF . . TRBJ2-1 TRBV5-1
TGTGCCAGCAGCTTAGAACCGGGACTAGCGGGAGGGTACCCTTACGAGCAGTACTTC CASSLEPGLAGGYPYEQYF . TRBD2 TRBJ2-7 TRBV11-2
TGTGCCAGCAGCCCGATCTCCTTGAACACTGAAGCTTTCTTT CASSPISLNTEAFF . . TRBJ1-1 TRBV9
TGCGCCAGCAGCCACTTAGCGGGGGGCCAAAACACCATATATTTT CASSHLAGGQNTIYF . . TRBJ1-3 TRBV4-1
TGTGCCAGCAGCCCAGGGACAGGACCTGATCAGCCCCAGCATTTT CASSPGTGPDQPQHF once TRBD1 TRBJ1-5 TRBV7-8
TGTGCCAGCAGCCTCGCCGGGACAGAAGAGACCCAGTACTTC CASSLAGTEETQYF . TRBD1 TRBJ2-5 TRBV5-5
TGTGCCTGGAGGAGGAGGGGGGTCACAGATACGCAGTATTTT CAWRRRGVTDTQYF . . TRBJ2-3 TRBV30
TGTGCCAGCAGTGGGGGACAGGGGGCCACCTACAATGAGCAGTTCTTC CASSGGQGATYNEQFF . TRBD1 TRBJ2-1 TRBV6-1
TGTGCCAGCAGTTACAGGGGGACTAGTGATGGGGAGCTGTTTTTT CASSYRGTSDGELFF . TRBD2 TRBJ2-2 TRBV6-5
TGCGCCAGCAGCTTGGGGTCGACTGAAGCTTTCTTT CASSLGSTEAFF . . TRBJ1-1 TRBV5-1
TGTGCCAGCAGCGATAACTTAAACATAGCGGGAGGCCTCTACAATGAGCAGTTCTTC CASSDNLNIAGGLYNEQFF . TRBD2 TRBJ2-1 TRBV9
TGTGCCAGCAGCGTAGCTTTAGGACGGGGGACTGAAGCTTTCTTT CASSVALGRGTEAFF . . TRBJ1-1 TRBV9
TGCAGCGTCGGAAGGTCCCGGGACAGGTTGAATACGCAGTATTTT CSVGRSRDRLNTQYF . TRBD1 TRBJ2-3 TRBV29-1
TGTGCCAGCAGTTATAACAGCCGCACAGATACGCAGTATTTT CASSYNSRTDTQYF few . TRBJ2-3 TRBV6-6
TGTGCCAGCTCACCTACAGGGGAAGGCTACACCTTC CASSPTGEGYTF . TRBD1 TRBJ1-2 TRBV18
TGTGCCAGCAGTCCGATATCGGGACCAAGCTACGAGCAGTACTTC CASSPISGPSYEQYF . . TRBJ2-7 TRBV27
TGTGCCAGTAGTATTAACCCAGGGAACGATGAAAAACTGTTTTTT CASSINPGNDEKLFF . . TRBJ1-4 TRBV19
TGTGCCACCAGTGACCCCGGACAGGGGTTGGGAGAGCAGTACTTC CATSDPGQGLGEQYF once TRBD1 TRBJ2-7 TRBV24-1
TGTGCCAGCAGGTTTAATGGGGGACTAGCCTCGTACAATGAGCAGTTCTTC CASRFNGGLASYNEQFF few TRBD2 TRBJ2-1 TRBV7-2
TGTGCCAGCAGCCAGGGTCCTGGGGAGCAGTACTTC CASSQGPGEQYF . . TRBJ2-7 TRBV7-2
TGCGCCAGCAGCTTGTTGCCAAGCAATGAGCAGTTCTTC CASSLLPSNEQFF . . TRBJ2-1 TRBV5-1
TGTGCCAGCAGCTTAGAGACAGTCATGAACACTGAAGCTTTCTTT CASSLETVMNTEAFF . . TRBJ1-1 TRBV7-2
TGTGCCAGCAGCTTTTACAGCAACACTGAAGCTTTCTTT CASSFYSNTEAFF . . TRBJ1-1 TRBV5-5